Following are 26 T cell receptor beta chains from one sample sequenced in a study of CD8 T cells in Susac syndrome. Random hexamers primed reverse transcription of roughly 0.5 to 1 ug RNA. TCRdb analysed the immunoSEQ multiplex PCR reads with MiXCR anew, one entry per CDR3 protein. Of about 200,000 distinct CDR3 sequences in the sample, over 90% are singletons; the top ten hold 0.085% to 0.095%. Material for sequencing was CD4+ T cells from PBMCs. The receptors derive from a human donor with multiple sclerosis.

The gene calls are TRBV5-1 and TRBJ2-7; D is perhaps TRBD2 (6 bases). This CDR3 spans 14 amino acids. Germline values: CDR1 SGHRS, CDR2 YFSETQ. Trimming cost V 0 bases and J 3 bases, with 10 bases left between them. The CDR3 DNA reads as TGCGCCAGCAGCTTGGAGGCGCGGGACTACGAGCAGTACTTC. Its translation: CASSLEARDYEQYF.

The rearrangement links TRBV9 to TRBJ1-2, with D perhaps matching TRBD1 (5 bases). Trimming left V 0 bases short and J 7 bases short, with 16 bases between. This CDR3 contains 15 residues. Germline-derived CDR1 and CDR2 are SGDLS and YYNGEE. The CDR3 DNA reads as TGTGCCAGCAGCGTAGATGCGGGGGGGAAGGTTGGCTACACCTTC. Protein product: CASSVDAGGKVGYTF. The full variable domain, completed using reference TRBV9 and TRBJ1-2, is DSGVTQTPKHLITATGQRVTLRCSPRSGDLSVYWYQQSLDQGLQFLIQYYNGEERAKGNILERFSAQQFPDLHSELNLSSLELGDSALYFCASSVDAGGKVGYTFGSGTRLTVV.

This chain joins TRBV24-1 and TRBJ2-1; 9 nucleotides line up with TRBD1. CDR1 is KGHDR and CDR2 is SFDVKD in the germline V gene. With 5 bases clipped from V and 4 bases from J, the junction kept 2 bases outside the gene matches. The CDR3 is made up of 14 amino acids. DNA of the CDR3: TGTGCCACCAGTGGGGACAGGGCATACAATGAGCAGTTCTTC. This encodes CATSGDRAYNEQFF.

The rearrangement joins TRBV20-1 to TRBJ1-4, with a weak D call TRBD1 (5 bases). The CDR3 loop spans 15 amino acids. Deletions cut 0 bases from V and 8 bases from J, with 16 bases between. Germline loops: CDR1 DFQATT, CDR2 SNEGSKA (reference sequence). The CDR3 region is CSARDLSREGEKLFF. CDR3 nucleotides: TGCAGTGCTAGAGATCTGAGCAGGGAGGGAGAAAAACTGTTTTTT.

CDR3 amino acids: CSAGPRTDTQYF. DNA of the CDR3: TGCAGTGCCGGGCCACGCACAGATACGCAGTATTTT. J is TRBJ2-3 and V is TRBV20-1; D remains unclear. Trimming took off 6 bases at V and 1 base at J, with 8 bases between the two ends. Per germline, CDR1 DFQATT and CDR2 SNEGSKA (reference sequence). The CDR3 contains 12 residues.

The V gene is TRBV3-1, the J gene TRBJ1-2; the D is unclear. V shed 2 bases and J shed 7 bases, with 11 bases lying between them. CDR3 size: 13 residues. The germline CDR1 and CDR2 sequences are LGHDT and YNNKEL (reference sequence). CDR3: CASSQSKGSGYTF. The DNA of the CDR3 is TGTGCCAGCAGCCAATCCAAGGGCAGTGGCTACACCTTC.

The chain has TRBV30 and TRBJ2-7, with D hard to call. CDR1 is GTSNPN, CDR2 SVGIG, per germline (reference sequence). Trimming removed 2 bases at V and 7 bases at J, with 9 bases between. This CDR3 region has 11 residues. This CDR3 is CAWSIRWEQYF. The CDR3 nucleotides read TGTGCCTGGAGTATCCGGTGGGAGCAGTACTTC.

The chain uses TRBV7-2 and TRBJ2-2; D is undetermined. Between the trimmed V and J ends, which lost 7 bases and 3 bases, there was a span of 15 bases. Germline V gene lookup returns CDR1 SGHTA and CDR2 FQGNSA. The CDR3 has 15 residues. The CDR3: CASTPRLTYTGELFF. The CDR3 DNA reads TGTGCCAGCACCCCCCGTCTCACGTACACCGGGGAGCTGTTTTTT.

The rearrangement links TRBV29-1 to TRBJ1-4; D possibly corresponds to TRBD1 (6 bases). The CDR3 sequence is 12 residues long. Germline CDR1 reads SQVTM; CDR2 reads ANQGSEA. V was shortened by 4 bases and J by 5 bases, with 8 bases between the two germline ends. For the CDR3, the DNA is TGCAGCGTTGGAAGGGGGAATGAAAAACTGTTTTTT. Translated: CSVGRGNEKLFF.

The J gene is TRBJ2-7, the V gene TRBV29-1, with TRBD2 identical over 8 bases. The CDR3 consists of 13 residues. V lost 6 bases to trimming and J lost 5 bases; unmatched junction nucleotides: 9. Germline CDR1 reads SQVTM; CDR2 reads ANQGSEA. The CDR3 nucleotides are TGCAGCGTGGCCGGGAGGGCCTGGAACGAGCAGTACTTC. It codes for CSVAGRAWNEQYF.

The chain links TRBV11-2 to TRBJ2-3; D gene uncertain. V lost 0 bases to trimming and J lost 2 bases, with 3 bases between them. The CDR3 spans 13 residues. Looked up from germline, CDR1 is SGHAT and CDR2 is FQNNGV. The CDR3 loop reads CASSLDTTDTQYF. The CDR3 DNA reads TGTGCCAGCAGCTTAGACACCACAGATACGCAGTATTTT.

The CDR3: CASSPAASSYNEQFF. The CDR3 nucleotides read TGTGCCAGCTCGCCGGCCGCTTCCTCCTACAATGAGCAGTTCTTC. The chain uses TRBV18 and TRBJ2-1; D gene unclear. The CDR3 has 15 residues. Trimming left V 6 bases short and J 0 bases short, with 12 bases between. Germline V CDR1 and CDR2: KGHSH, LQKENI.

The V gene is TRBV4-2, the J gene TRBJ1-1; D is ambiguous. V was clipped by 0 bases and J by 5 bases, with 10 bases between them. This CDR3 region has 14 residues. CDR1 is LGHNA and CDR2 is YNFKEQ in the germline V gene. DNA for the CDR3: TGTGCCAGCAGCCAAGAAATGACTTTGACTGAAGCTTTCTTT. Its translation: CASSQEMTLTEAFF.

The rearrangement uses TRBV3-1 and TRBJ2-3; D is perhaps TRBD2 (6 bases). This CDR3 contains 13 residues. Trimming removed 4 bases from V and 4 bases from J, with 9 bases in between. Germline V CDR1 and CDR2: LGHDT, YNNKEL (reference sequence). CDR3 coding DNA: TGTGCCAGCAGCCGAAGGAGGGCAGATACGCAGTATTTT. This codes for CASSRRRADTQYF.

The sample holds one count of this clonotype. The V call is TRBV3-1, the J call TRBJ1-5; D is ambiguous. Per the germline V gene, CDR1 is LGHDT and CDR2 is YNNKEL (reference sequence). V lost 3 bases and J 6 bases, leaving 6 bases between the germline ends. This CDR3 is built from 12 residues. The CDR3: CASSQGTQPQHF. CDR3 nucleotide sequence: TGTGCCAGCAGCCAGGGAACTCAGCCCCAGCATTTT.

The chain employs TRBV18 and TRBJ2-1; the D gene could be TRBD1 or TRBD2 (6 bases each). Trimming removed 3 bases from V and 8 bases from J, with 14 bases in between. CDR1 is KGHSH and CDR2 is LQKENI in the germline V gene. The length of the CDR3 is 14 residues. The CDR3 region is CASSPQQGGDEQFF. In nucleotides, the CDR3 is TGTGCCAGCTCACCCCAACAGGGCGGGGATGAGCAGTTCTTC.

J is TRBJ1-1 and V is TRBV12-3 or TRBV12-4, with unresolved D. This CDR3 is 13 amino acids long. V dropped 3 bases and J dropped 6 bases, with 11 bases sitting between them. The CDR3 coding sequence is TGTGCCAGCAGTTTCGTGGGTCGGGCTGAAGCTTTCTTT. It codes for CASSFVGRAEAFF.

CDR3 coding DNA: TGTGCCTGGAGACTAGCGGGAGACGGGACGCAGTATTTT. Translation gives CAWRLAGDGTQYF. The chain has TRBV30 and TRBJ2-3; 11 bases fit TRBD2. In germline, CDR1 is GTSNPN, CDR2 SVGIG (reference sequence). The CDR3 is 13 amino acids. Losses at the gene ends were 3 bases for V and 9 bases for J; bases not matched to a gene: 5.

In nucleotides, the CDR3 is TGCAGTGCTAGTGACGGGAGGCTTGGCTATGGCTACACCTTC. Protein product: CSASDGRLGYGYTF. The chain employs TRBV20-1 and TRBJ1-2; no clear D. The V gene lost 3 bases and the J gene lost 4 bases, with 15 bases spanning the gap. CDR1 and CDR2 from the germline V gene are DFQATT and SNEGSKA (reference sequence). The CDR3 runs 14 residues.

The chain couples TRBV29-1 to TRBJ2-3, with 11 bases aligning to TRBD2. The germline V gene encodes CDR1 SQVTM and CDR2 ANQGSEA. This CDR3 has 14 amino acids. Trimming cost V 2 bases and J 4 bases; bases outside gene matches: 2. The CDR3 protein is CSVETSGRSDTQYF. In DNA, the CDR3 is TGCAGCGTTGAAACTAGCGGGAGATCAGATACGCAGTATTTT.

This chain links TRBV6-2 or TRBV6-3 with TRBJ2-3, with unresolved D. V lost 4 bases, J lost 7 bases, and 3 bases lay in between. This CDR3 spans 10 amino acids. CDR1 is MNHEY, CDR2 SVGEGT, per germline. The CDR3 loop is CASSSHTQYF. The CDR3 DNA sequence: TGTGCCAGCAGTTCCCATACGCAGTATTTT.

The chain has TRBV7-9 and TRBJ2-2, with D unclear. The V end lost 5 bases, the J end lost 7 bases, and 5 bases lay between the germline ends. The germline gives CDR1 SEHNR, CDR2 FQNEAQ (reference sequence). This CDR3 comprises 11 residues. The CDR3 nucleotides read TGTGCCAGCAGCCCATTCGGGGAGCTGTTTTTT. Amino acids: CASSPFGELFF.

This clonotype is a singleton in its sample. The genes are TRBV15 and TRBJ1-2; 10 positions agree with TRBD1. J gave up 3 bases and V 3 bases, and 4 bases lay outside the gene matches. This CDR3 has 15 amino acids. From germline, CDR1 is LNHNV and CDR2 YYDKDF (reference sequence). CDR3 loop: CATSSNGQGDYGYTF. CDR3 coding DNA: TGTGCCACCAGCAGCAATGGACAGGGGGACTATGGCTACACCTTC. Based on the CDR3 plus reference TRBV15 and TRBJ1-2, the full variable domain is DAMVIQNPRYQVTQFGKPVTLSCSQTLNHNVMYWYQQKSSQAPKLLFHYYDKDFNNEADTPDNFQSRRPNTSFCFLDIRSPGLGDTAMYLCATSSNGQGDYGYTFGSGTRLTVV.

In nucleotides, the CDR3 is TGTGCCATCAGTGAGTCCTACGGATCCAATTCACCCCTCCACTTT. This encodes CAISESYGSNSPLHF. The V gene is TRBV10-3, the J gene TRBJ1-6; D gene unclear. The germline V gene encodes CDR1 ENHRY and CDR2 SYGVKD. CDR3 size: 15 residues. V lost 0 bases and J lost 7, with 10 bases in between.

V and J are TRBV20-1 and TRBJ2-5, with D unresolved. The germline V gene encodes CDR1 DFQATT and CDR2 SNEGSKA (reference sequence). Trimming pared 1 base from V and 7 bases from J, leaving 7 bases between. The CDR3 has 11 amino acids. The DNA of the CDR3 is TGCAGTGCTAGAGCGGCCGGGACCCAGTACTTC. Amino acid sequence: CSARAAGTQYF.

The CDR3 DNA follows: TGCAGCGTTGAAAGGGCCTCCTACAATGAGCAGTTCTTC. It encodes CSVERASYNEQFF. The V gene is TRBV29-1, the J gene TRBJ2-1; D unresolved. The V and J ends lost 2 bases and 0 bases respectively, with 5 bases between them. CDR3 size: 13 residues. CDR1 is SQVTM, CDR2 ANQGSEA, per germline.